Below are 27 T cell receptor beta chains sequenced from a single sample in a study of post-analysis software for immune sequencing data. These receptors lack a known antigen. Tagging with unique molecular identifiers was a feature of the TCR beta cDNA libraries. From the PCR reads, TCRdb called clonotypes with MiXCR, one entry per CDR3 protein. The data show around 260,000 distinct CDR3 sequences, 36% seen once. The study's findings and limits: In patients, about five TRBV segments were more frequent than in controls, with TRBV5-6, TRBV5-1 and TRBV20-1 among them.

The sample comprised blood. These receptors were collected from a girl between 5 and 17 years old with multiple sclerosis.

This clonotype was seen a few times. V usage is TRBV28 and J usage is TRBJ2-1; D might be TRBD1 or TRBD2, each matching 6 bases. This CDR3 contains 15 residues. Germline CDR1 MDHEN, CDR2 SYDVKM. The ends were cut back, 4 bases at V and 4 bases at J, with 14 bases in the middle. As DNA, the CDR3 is TGTGCCAGCAGTTATGGAGGGGGGCGGTACAATGAGCAGTTCTTC. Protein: CASSYGGGRYNEQFF.

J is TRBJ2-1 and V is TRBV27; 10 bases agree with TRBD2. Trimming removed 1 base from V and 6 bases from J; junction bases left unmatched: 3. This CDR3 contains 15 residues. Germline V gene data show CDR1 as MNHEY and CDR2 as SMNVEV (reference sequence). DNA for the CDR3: TGTGCCAGCAGTTTATACAGCGGGAGGGCCAATGAGCAGTTCTTC. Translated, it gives CASSLYSGRANEQFF.

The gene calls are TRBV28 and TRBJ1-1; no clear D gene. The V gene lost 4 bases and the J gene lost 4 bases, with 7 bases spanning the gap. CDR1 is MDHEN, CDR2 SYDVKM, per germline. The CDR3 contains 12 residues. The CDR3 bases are TGTGCCAGCAGTTCCTACGGCACTGAAGCTTTCTTT. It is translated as CASSSYGTEAFF.

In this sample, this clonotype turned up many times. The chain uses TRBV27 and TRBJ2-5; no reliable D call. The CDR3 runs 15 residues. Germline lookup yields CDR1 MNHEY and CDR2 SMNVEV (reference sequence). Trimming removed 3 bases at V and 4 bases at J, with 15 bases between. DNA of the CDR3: TGTGCCAGCAGTTTTCGGCAGCTTGGAAGAGAGACCCAGTACTTC. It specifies CASSFRQLGRETQYF.

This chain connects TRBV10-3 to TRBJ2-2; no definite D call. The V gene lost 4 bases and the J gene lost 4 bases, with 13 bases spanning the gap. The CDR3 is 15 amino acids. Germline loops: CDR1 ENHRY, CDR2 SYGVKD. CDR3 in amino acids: CAISVTSLSTGELFF. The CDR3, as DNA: TGTGCCATCAGTGTAACTTCACTGAGCACCGGGGAGCTGTTTTTT.

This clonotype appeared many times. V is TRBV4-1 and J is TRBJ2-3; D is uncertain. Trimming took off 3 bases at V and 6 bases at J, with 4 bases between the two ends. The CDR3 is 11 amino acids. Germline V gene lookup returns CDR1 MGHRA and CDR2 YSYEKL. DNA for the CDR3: TGCGCCAGCAGCCACCCCGATACGCAGTATTTT. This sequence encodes CASSHPDTQYF.

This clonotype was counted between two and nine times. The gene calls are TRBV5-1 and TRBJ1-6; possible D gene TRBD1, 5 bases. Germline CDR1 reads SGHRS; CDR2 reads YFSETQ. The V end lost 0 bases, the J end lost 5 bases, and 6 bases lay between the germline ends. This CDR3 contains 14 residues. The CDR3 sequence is CASSLETDNSPLHF. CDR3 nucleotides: TGCGCCAGCAGCTTGGAGACAGATAATTCACCCCTCCACTTT.

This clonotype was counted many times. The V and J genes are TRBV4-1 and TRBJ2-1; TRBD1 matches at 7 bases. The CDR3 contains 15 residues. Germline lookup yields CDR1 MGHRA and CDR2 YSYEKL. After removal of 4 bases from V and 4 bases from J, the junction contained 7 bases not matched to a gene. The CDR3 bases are TGCGCCAGCAGCCTCGACAGGGTTGTTTACAATGAGCAGTTCTTC. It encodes CASSLDRVVYNEQFF.

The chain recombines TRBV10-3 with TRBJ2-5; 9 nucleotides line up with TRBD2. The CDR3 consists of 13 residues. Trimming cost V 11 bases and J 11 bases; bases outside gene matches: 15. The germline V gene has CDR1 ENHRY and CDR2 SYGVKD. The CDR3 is CAALAGEVNEQYF. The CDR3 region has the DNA TGTGCCGCCTTAGCGGGAGAAGTGAATGAGCAGTACTTC.

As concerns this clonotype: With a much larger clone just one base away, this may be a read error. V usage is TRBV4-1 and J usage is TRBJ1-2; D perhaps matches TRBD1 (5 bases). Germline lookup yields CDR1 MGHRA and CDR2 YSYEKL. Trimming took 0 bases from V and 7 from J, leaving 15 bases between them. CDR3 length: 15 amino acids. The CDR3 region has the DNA TGCGCCAGCAGCCAAGATCGGCAACGGGGGGTTGGCTACACCTTC. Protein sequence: CASSQDRQRGVGYTF.

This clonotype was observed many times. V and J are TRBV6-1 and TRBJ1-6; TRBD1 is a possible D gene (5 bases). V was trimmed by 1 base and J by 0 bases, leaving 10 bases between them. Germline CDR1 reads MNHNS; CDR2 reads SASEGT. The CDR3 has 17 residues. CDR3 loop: CASSEVGGSSYNSPLHF. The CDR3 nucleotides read TGTGCCAGCAGTGAAGTCGGGGGGAGCTCCTATAATTCACCCCTCCACTTT.

The CDR3 DNA sequence: TGTGCCAGCAGTTTGGAGGGCAGTTTAGCCAAAAACATTCAGTACTTC. Amino acids: CASSLEGSLAKNIQYF. The chain uses TRBV12-3 or TRBV12-4 and TRBJ2-5, with TRBD2 as a possible D gene (6 bases). TRBJ2-4 matches the DNA end more closely, so the J call is doubtful. This CDR3 contains 16 residues.

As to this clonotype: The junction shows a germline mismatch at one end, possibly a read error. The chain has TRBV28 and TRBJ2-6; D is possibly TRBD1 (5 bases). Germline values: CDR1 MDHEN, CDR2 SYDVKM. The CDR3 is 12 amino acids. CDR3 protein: CASIGGANVPTF. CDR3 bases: TGTGCCAGCATTGGTGGGGCCAACGTCCCGACTTTC.

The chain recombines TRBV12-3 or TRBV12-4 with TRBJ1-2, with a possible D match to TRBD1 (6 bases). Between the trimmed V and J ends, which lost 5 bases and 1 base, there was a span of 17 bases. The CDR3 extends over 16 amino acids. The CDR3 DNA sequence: TGTGCCAGCAGTCTAGACACAGGGACTATTAACTATGGCTACACCTTC. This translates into CASSLDTGTINYGYTF.

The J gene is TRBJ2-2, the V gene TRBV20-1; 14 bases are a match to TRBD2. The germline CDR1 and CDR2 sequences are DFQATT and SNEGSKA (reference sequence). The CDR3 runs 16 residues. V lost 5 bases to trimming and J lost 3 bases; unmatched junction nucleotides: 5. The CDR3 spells CSARTSGGLYTGELFF. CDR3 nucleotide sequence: TGCAGTGCTCGGACTAGCGGGGGGCTTTACACCGGGGAGCTGTTTTTT.

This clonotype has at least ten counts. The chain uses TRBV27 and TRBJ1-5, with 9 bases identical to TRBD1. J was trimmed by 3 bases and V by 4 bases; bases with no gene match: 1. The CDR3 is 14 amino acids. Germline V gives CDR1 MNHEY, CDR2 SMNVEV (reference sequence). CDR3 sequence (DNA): TGTGCCAGCAGTTGGACAGGGGTCAATCAGCCCCAGCATTTT. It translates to CASSWTGVNQPQHF.

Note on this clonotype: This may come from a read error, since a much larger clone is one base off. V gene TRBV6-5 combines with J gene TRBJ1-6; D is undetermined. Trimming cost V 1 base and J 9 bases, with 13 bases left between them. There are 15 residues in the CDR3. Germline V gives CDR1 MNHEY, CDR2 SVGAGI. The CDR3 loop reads CASSYLAAETSPLHF. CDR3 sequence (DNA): TGTGCCAGCAGTTACTTAGCGGCAGAAACTTCACCCCTCCACTTT.

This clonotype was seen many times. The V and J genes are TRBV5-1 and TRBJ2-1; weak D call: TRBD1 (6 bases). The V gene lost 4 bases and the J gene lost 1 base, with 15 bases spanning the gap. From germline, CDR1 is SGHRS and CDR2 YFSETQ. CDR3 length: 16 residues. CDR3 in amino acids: CASSPSQGSSYNEQFF. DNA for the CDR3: TGCGCCAGCAGCCCCTCCCAGGGGTCTTCCTACAATGAGCAGTTCTTC.

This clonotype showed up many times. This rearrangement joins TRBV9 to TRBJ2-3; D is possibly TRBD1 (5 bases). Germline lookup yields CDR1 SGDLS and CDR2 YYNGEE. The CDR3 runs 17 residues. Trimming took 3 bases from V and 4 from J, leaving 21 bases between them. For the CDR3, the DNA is TGTGCCAGCAGCGCCATACTTGGGATGAAAGGGGCAGATACGCAGTATTTT. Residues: CASSAILGMKGADTQYF.

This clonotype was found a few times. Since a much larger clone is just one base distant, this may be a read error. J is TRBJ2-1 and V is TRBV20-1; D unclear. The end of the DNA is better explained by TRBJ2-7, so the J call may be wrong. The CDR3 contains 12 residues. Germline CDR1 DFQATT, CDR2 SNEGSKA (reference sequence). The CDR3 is CSASYRSNEQYF. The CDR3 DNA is TGCAGTGCTAGTTACAGAAGCAATGAGCAGTACTTC.

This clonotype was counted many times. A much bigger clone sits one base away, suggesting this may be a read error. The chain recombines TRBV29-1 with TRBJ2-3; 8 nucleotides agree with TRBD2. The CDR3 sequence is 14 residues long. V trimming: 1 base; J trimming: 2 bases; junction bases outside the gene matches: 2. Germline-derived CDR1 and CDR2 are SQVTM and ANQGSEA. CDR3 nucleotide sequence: TGCAGCGTTGAAGGCGGGGGGACCACAGATACGCAGTATTTT. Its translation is CSVEGGGTTDTQYF.

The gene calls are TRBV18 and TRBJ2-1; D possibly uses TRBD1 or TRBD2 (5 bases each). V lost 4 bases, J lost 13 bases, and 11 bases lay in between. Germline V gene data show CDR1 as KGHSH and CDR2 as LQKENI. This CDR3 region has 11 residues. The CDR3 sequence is CASSQLGDQFF. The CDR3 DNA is TGTGCCAGCTCACAACTGGGGGATCAGTTCTTC.

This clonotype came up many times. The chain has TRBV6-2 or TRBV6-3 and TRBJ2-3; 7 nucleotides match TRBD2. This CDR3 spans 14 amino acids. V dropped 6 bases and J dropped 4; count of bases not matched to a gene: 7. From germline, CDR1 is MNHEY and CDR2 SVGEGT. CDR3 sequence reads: CASSPDREADTQYF. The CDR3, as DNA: TGTGCCAGCAGCCCCGACCGGGAGGCAGATACGCAGTATTTT.

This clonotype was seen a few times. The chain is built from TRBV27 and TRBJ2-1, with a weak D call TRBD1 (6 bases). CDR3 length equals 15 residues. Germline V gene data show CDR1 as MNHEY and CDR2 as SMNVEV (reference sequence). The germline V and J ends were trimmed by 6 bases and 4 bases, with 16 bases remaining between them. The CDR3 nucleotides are TGTGCCAGCAGCTTCATACCAGGGGTGTACAATGAGCAGTTCTTC. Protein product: CASSFIPGVYNEQFF.

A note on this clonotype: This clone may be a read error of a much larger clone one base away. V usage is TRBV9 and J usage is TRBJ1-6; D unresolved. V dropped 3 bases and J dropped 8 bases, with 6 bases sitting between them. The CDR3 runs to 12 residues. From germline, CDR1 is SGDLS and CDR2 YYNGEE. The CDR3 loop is CASSGMDSPLHF. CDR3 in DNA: TGTGCCAGCAGCGGGATGGATTCACCCCTCCACTTT.

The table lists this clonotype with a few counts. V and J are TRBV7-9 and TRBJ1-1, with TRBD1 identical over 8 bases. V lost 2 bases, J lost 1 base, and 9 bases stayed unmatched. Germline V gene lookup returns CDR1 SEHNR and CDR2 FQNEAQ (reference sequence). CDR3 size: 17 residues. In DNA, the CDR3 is TGTGCCAGCAGCTTACACTTGACAGGGGCCCCGAACACTGAAGCTTTCTTT. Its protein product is CASSLHLTGAPNTEAFF.

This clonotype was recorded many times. The CDR3 DNA sequence: TGTGCCAGCAGTCTTCCGACTAGCGGGAGTGTGGAGACCCAGTACTTC. Translation gives CASSLPTSGSVETQYF. The chain employs TRBV6-1 and TRBJ2-5, with 12 bases lining up with TRBD2. CDR3 length equals 16 residues. Per germline, CDR1 MNHNS and CDR2 SASEGT. V dropped 5 bases and J dropped 5; count of bases not matched to a gene: 9.